The text below deals with one T cell receptor (beta chain). Its cognate antigen is unknown. Libraries were prepared by immunoSEQ multiplex PCR; TCRdb keeps only in-frame clonotypes and omits some of them. The data show 100,000 or so clones, with roughly nine tenths seen just once and around 5.5% held by the top ten. The data originate from a study of OX40 agonist ivuxolimab in advanced cancers. Study summary: Patients were given ivuxolimab, an antibody that agonizes OX40 (CD134).

Study conclusions and caveats: Expanded peripheral T-cell antigen specificity went undetermined. In CD8+ T cells, expanded clones were on average more numerous than in CD4+.

Germline V gives CDR1 SQVTM, CDR2 ANQGSEA. After removal of 4 bases from V and 0 bases from J, the junction contained 12 bases not matched to a gene. There are 17 residues in the CDR3. The sample here was CD4+ or CD8+ T cells sorted from blood, taken in a trial of the OX40 agonist ivuxolimab. J is TRBJ2-4 and V is TRBV29-1; 7 nucleotides match TRBD2. This TCR was recovered from an adult with an advanced solid tumor such as melanoma, head and neck, liver or kidney cancer. The CDR3 loop is CSVATRSGTVAKNIQYF. The DNA of the CDR3 is TGCAGCGTTGCCACCCGAAGCGGGACCGTAGCCAAAAACATTCAGTACTTC.